These 28 T cell receptor beta chains were sequenced from one sample in a study of CXCR3-negative and CXCR3-positive naive CD8 T cells. 5' RACE with UMI labels generated the TRB cDNA libraries. Each CDR3 protein gets one entry in TCRdb, which reprocessed the 5' RACE reads and gives no DNA. The sample table includes under 150,000 distinct CDR3 sequences. Overall study findings and caveats: For CXCR3-positive naive cells, TRB CDR3s were more hydrophobic than those of CXCR3-negative naive cells.

No antigens are known for them. Sequencing used naive CXCR3+ CD8+ T cells from blood. The subset is: CD45RO-CCR7+CD27+CD95- naive CD8+ T cells expressing CXCR3 (TNR3+). The origin of the receptors is a human donor in good health. Some clones in this sample may be carry-over from other donors' samples.

The V call is TRBV7-2, the J call TRBJ2-1; TCRdb outputs TRBD1, but without DNA this stays unchecked. Germline V gene data show CDR1 as SGHTA and CDR2 as FQGNSA. CDR3 length: 15 residues. CDR3 residues: CASSPGGAGYLEQFF.

This sequence joins TRBV9 and TRBJ1-1; TCRdb's D gene call, TRBD1, goes unchecked for lack of DNA. The length of the CDR3 is 12 residues. Germline CDR1 reads SGDLS; CDR2 reads YYNGEE. CDR3: CASSGTELEAIF.

This sequence joins TRBV29-1 and TRBJ2-2. The germline V gene has CDR1 SQVTM and CDR2 ANQGSEA. The CDR3 runs 13 residues. The CDR3 loop reads CSVVGVNTGELFF.

The rearrangement links TRBV7-2 to TRBJ2-7; TCRdb proposes TRBD2, but this gene call is untestable without DNA. The germline CDR1 and CDR2 sequences are SGHTA and FQGNSA. The CDR3 consists of 15 residues. This chain's CDR3 is CASSALTSGRYEQYF.

The chain is built from TRBV29-1 and TRBJ2-2. Germline V CDR1 and CDR2: SQVTM, ANQGSEA. The CDR3 has 12 amino acids. The chain's CDR3 is CSVELRSGELFF.

This chain joins TRBV27 and TRBJ2-7; as DNA is missing, the TRBD2 call by TCRdb cannot be tested. Germline-derived CDR1 and CDR2 are MNHEY and SMNVEV (reference sequence). The CDR3 consists of 13 residues. The CDR3 protein is CASSPHPANEQYF.

J is TRBJ1-1 and V is TRBV10-2; TCRdb outputs TRBD1, but without DNA this stays unchecked. The germline CDR1 and CDR2 sequences are WSHSY and SAAADI. The CDR3 runs 13 residues. Here the CDR3 reads CASSETGNTEAFF.

The CDR3 protein is CASSLSGPNTEAFF. The genes are TRBV13 and TRBJ1-1. The CDR3 has 14 residues. Per the germline V gene, CDR1 is PRHDT and CDR2 is FYEKMQ (reference sequence).

The rearrangement joins TRBV7-8 to TRBJ2-1; TCRdb indicates TRBD2, and absent DNA this call remains unverified. The CDR3 totals 16 residues. Germline CDR1 SGHVS, CDR2 FQNEAQ. The CDR3 spells CASSLRGIAGYNEQFF.

The V and J genes are TRBV28 and TRBJ2-5; TCRdb's D gene call, TRBD2, goes unchecked for lack of DNA. The CDR3 has 13 amino acids. Germline values: CDR1 MDHEN, CDR2 SYDVKM. CDR3 sequence reads: CASSLRKGETQYF.

This chain joins TRBV28 and TRBJ2-7; TCRdb picks TRBD1, but there is no DNA to check that call. Germline CDR1 reads MDHEN; CDR2 reads SYDVKM. The CDR3 runs to 12 residues. The CDR3 sequence is CASTGGSYEQYF.

The rearrangement joins TRBV2 to TRBJ2-3; TCRdb designates TRBD2, a call that cannot be tested without DNA. This CDR3 spans 15 amino acids. The V gene's germline CDR1 is SNHLY and CDR2 FYNNEI. The CDR3 is CASITSGGAVDTQYF.

The CDR3 here is CASSVRYNEQFF. This rearrangement joins TRBV9 to TRBJ2-1. CDR1 and CDR2 from the germline V gene are SGDLS and YYNGEE. The CDR3 totals 12 residues. The complete variable domain, with remaining parts taken from reference TRBV9 and TRBJ2-1, reads DSGVTQTPKHLITATGQRVTLRCSPRSGDLSVYWYQQSLDQGLQFLIQYYNGEERAKGNILERFSAQQFPDLHSELNLSSLELGDSALYFCASSVRYNEQFFGPGTRLTVL.

J is TRBJ2-7 and V is TRBV9. Germline loops: CDR1 SGDLS, CDR2 YYNGEE. The CDR3 spans 15 residues. This chain's CDR3 is CASCVGGSLTHEQYF.

V is TRBV3-1 and J is TRBJ1-1; TCRdb outputs TRBD1, but without DNA this stays unchecked. The CDR3 consists of 14 residues. The germline gives CDR1 LGHDT, CDR2 YNNKEL (reference sequence). This CDR3 reads CASTVSTGGTEAFF.

The chain couples TRBV28 to TRBJ2-5; TCRdb's assignment of TRBD1 cannot be checked, as there is no DNA. The CDR3 is 13 amino acids. Germline V lookup: CDR1 MDHEN, CDR2 SYDVKM. The CDR3 sequence: CASSSGQGETQYF. Full variable domain (remainder filled in from reference TRBV28 and TRBJ2-5): DVKVTQSSRYLVKRTGEKVFLECVQDMDHENMFWYRQDPGLGLRLIYFSYDVKMKEKGDIPEGYSVSREKKERFSLILESASTNQTSMYLCASSSGQGETQYFGPGTRLLVL.

V and J are TRBV29-1 and TRBJ2-7; TCRdb calls TRBD2, which cannot be checked without DNA. Germline values: CDR1 SQVTM, CDR2 ANQGSEA. This CDR3 is built from 15 residues. CDR3 residues: CSVEFEGLVAYEQYF.

This chain uses TRBV11-2 with TRBJ2-7; TCRdb proposes TRBD2, but this gene call is untestable without DNA. The CDR3 spans 14 residues. Germline values: CDR1 SGHAT, CDR2 FQNNGV. The CDR3 loop reads CASSRAREGYEQYF.

The chain links TRBV28 to TRBJ2-1; TCRdb's assignment of TRBD2 cannot be checked, as there is no DNA. CDR3 length: 16 residues. Germline V gives CDR1 MDHEN, CDR2 SYDVKM. The CDR3 loop reads CASIQVAGGNHNEQFF.

This chain uses TRBV15 with TRBJ2-5; TCRdb calls TRBD1, which cannot be checked without DNA. CDR1 is LNHNV and CDR2 is YYDKDF in the germline V gene (reference sequence). The CDR3 has 16 residues. The CDR3 protein is CATSRDRDGFQETQYF.

This chain joins TRBV19 and TRBJ2-7. CDR1 is LNHDA and CDR2 is SQIVND in the germline V gene (reference sequence). The CDR3 is 13 amino acids. The CDR3 sequence is CASMDVNSYEQYF.

CDR3 amino acids: CASSELKVAEYYEQYF. This sequence joins TRBV10-2 and TRBJ2-7; the TCRdb D gene call, TRBD2, has no DNA to confirm it. There are 16 residues in the CDR3. The germline CDR1 and CDR2 sequences are WSHSY and SAAADI.

The chain uses TRBV28 and TRBJ2-3; absent DNA, TCRdb's TRBD2 call cannot be checked. Germline values: CDR1 MDHEN, CDR2 SYDVKM. The CDR3 is 17 amino acids. CDR3 protein: CASTLIGASEITDTQYF.

The gene calls are TRBV24-1 and TRBJ1-5; the D gene TCRdb calls, TRBD1, cannot be checked with no DNA. Per germline, CDR1 KGHDR and CDR2 SFDVKD. The CDR3 is 16 residues long. The CDR3: CATSDMTPTSGSPQHF.

The chain recombines TRBV6-2 or TRBV6-3 with TRBJ2-1; the TCRdb call, TRBD2, lacks DNA for checking. Per the germline V gene, CDR1 is MNHEY and CDR2 is SVGEGT. The CDR3 sequence is 12 residues long. The CDR3 spells CASRGAYNEQFF.

The chain joins TRBV28 to TRBJ2-7; TCRdb's D call of TRBD1 is untestable without DNA. The CDR3 length is 15 residues. The germline CDR1 and CDR2 sequences are MDHEN and SYDVKM. The CDR3 sequence is CASSLDRGVSYEQYF.

The chain recombines TRBV7-3 with TRBJ2-1; TCRdb names TRBD2, which stays unverified in the absence of DNA. In germline, CDR1 is SGHTA, CDR2 FQGTGA. CDR3 length: 15 residues. This CDR3 is CASSKGLAAYNEQFF.

The rearrangement uses TRBV19 and TRBJ2-7. CDR1 LNHDA and CDR2 SQIVND come from the germline V gene (reference sequence). The length of the CDR3 is 14 residues. This chain's CDR3 is CASSMSAFDYEQYF.